The next 17 T cell receptor beta chains were all read from a single sample in a study of cytomegalovirus exposure and HLA in healthy donors. The PCR had 60 Vbeta and 13 Jbeta primers. Libraries were prepared by immunoSEQ multiplex PCR; TCRdb keeps only in-frame clonotypes and omits some of them. The sample yields 110,000 to 150,000 clones, 70% to 90% seen once. What was sequenced was PBMCs. The receptors derive from a woman aged 40 to 50 in good health and CMV-seropositive.

The chain uses TRBV5-5 and TRBJ2-6; D is perhaps TRBD1 (6 bases). The CDR3 has 15 amino acids. Germline CDR1 reads SGHKS; CDR2 reads YYEKEE (reference sequence). V gave up 0 bases and J gave up 2 bases, with 6 bases separating them. The DNA for the CDR3 is TGTGCCAGCAGCTTGGGGGACACTGGGGCCAACGTCCTGACTTTC. Encoded protein: CASSLGDTGANVLTF.

The chain combines TRBV11-1 with TRBJ2-2, with 8 bases that match TRBD2. This CDR3 comprises 15 residues. V shed 5 bases and J 5 bases; nucleotides not matched to a gene: 7. Germline V gene lookup returns CDR1 SGHAT and CDR2 FQDESV (reference sequence). In DNA, the CDR3 is TGTGCCAGCAGCCTTGGGACTAGTGGAACCGGGGAGCTGTTTTTT. It translates to CASSLGTSGTGELFF.

This clone has just one count. The chain is built from TRBV7-8 and TRBJ1-5; D gene unclear. V shed 1 base and J shed 3 bases, with 13 bases lying between them. The CDR3 contains 16 residues. Per the germline V gene, CDR1 is SGHVS and CDR2 is FQNEAQ. The CDR3 loop reads CASSLGRWSTNQPQHF. Written as DNA, the CDR3 is TGTGCCAGCAGCTTAGGTAGGTGGAGCACCAATCAGCCCCAGCATTTT. Full variable domain (outside the CDR3, taken from reference TRBV7-8 and TRBJ1-5): GAGVSQSPRYKVAKRGQDVALRCDPISGHVSLFWYQQALGQGPEFLTYFQNEAQLDKSGLPSDRFFAERPEGSVSTLKIQRTQQEDSAVYLCASSLGRWSTNQPQHFGDGTRLSIL.

The genes are TRBV4-3 and TRBJ2-6; TRBD1 might be the D (6 bases). The CDR3 covers 18 residues. Germline V gives CDR1 LGHNA, CDR2 YSLEER. The V gene lost 7 bases and the J gene lost 0 bases, with 19 bases spanning the gap. The CDR3 spells CASTSWTDTSSGANVLTF. CDR3 bases: TGCGCCAGCACTTCCTGGACAGATACGTCCTCTGGGGCCAACGTCCTGACTTTC.

The chain recombines TRBV27 with TRBJ2-3; weak D call: TRBD2 (5 bases). Germline V gene lookup returns CDR1 MNHEY and CDR2 SMNVEV (reference sequence). The CDR3 is 14 amino acids. The germline V and J ends were trimmed by 6 bases and 6 bases, with 16 bases remaining between them. The CDR3: CASSLGNLADTQYF. The DNA of the CDR3 is TGTGCCAGCAGCCTAGGGAATTTAGCGGATACGCAGTATTTT.

The chain recombines TRBV7-3 with TRBJ2-1; the match to TRBD2 covers 15 bases. This CDR3 is built from 16 residues. CDR1 SGHTA and CDR2 FQGTGA come from the germline V gene. V lost 2 bases to trimming and J lost 9 bases; unmatched junction nucleotides: 5. As DNA, the CDR3 is TGTGCCAGCAGCTTAGGAGGACTAGCGGGGGGGAGTGAGCAGTTCTTC. It codes for CASSLGGLAGGSEQFF.

A word on this clone: One junction end does not reproduce the germline sequence, and a read error may be involved. The rearrangement joins TRBV7-9 to TRBJ2-5; D perhaps matches TRBD2 (5 bases). CDR3 size: 12 residues. Germline V gene data show CDR1 as SEHNR and CDR2 as FQNEAQ (reference sequence). CDR3 protein: CSSSYGRETQYF. CDR3 bases: TGTTCCAGCAGTTATGGGAGAGAGACCCAGTACTTC.

J is TRBJ2-3 and V is TRBV28; D perhaps matches TRBD2 (5 bases). Germline V gene data show CDR1 as MDHEN and CDR2 as SYDVKM. V lost 8 bases and J lost 3, with 18 bases in between. The CDR3 is made up of 15 amino acids. The CDR3 coding sequence is TGTGCCAGCCTCCCTTCTGGGCGGGCAACAGATACGCAGTATTTT. Its translation: CASLPSGRATDTQYF.

V gene TRBV6-1 combines with J gene TRBJ2-5, with D hard to call. The J call could be wrong; TRBJ2-7 is a better fit for the DNA end. The germline V gene encodes CDR1 MNHNS and CDR2 SASEGT. This CDR3 is 12 amino acids long. The CDR3 nucleotides are TGTGCCAGCAGTGAAGCCATCTACGAGCAGTACTTC. Its translation is CASSEAIYEQYF.

This clone has just a few counts. DNA of the CDR3: TGTGCCAGCAGTAAGAGCCCAACTAATGAAAAACTGTTTTTT. Translated: CASSKSPTNEKLFF. The genes are TRBV28 and TRBJ1-4, with D unresolved. This CDR3 region has 14 residues. With 5 bases removed from V and 0 bases from J, the gap between germline ends came to 7 bases. The V gene's germline CDR1 is MDHEN and CDR2 SYDVKM. Supplemented by reference TRBV28 and TRBJ1-4, the full variable domain reads DVKVTQSSRYLVKRTGEKVFLECVQDMDHENMFWYRQDPGLGLRLIYFSYDVKMKEKGDIPEGYSVSREKKERFSLILESASTNQTSMYLCASSKSPTNEKLFFGSGTQLSVL.

The rearrangement joins TRBV28 to TRBJ1-1; 7 bases align to TRBD1. This CDR3 comprises 15 residues. The germline gives CDR1 MDHEN, CDR2 SYDVKM. The ends lost 9 bases at V and 3 bases at J; junction bases unmatched: 13. CDR3: CASEPTTGSDTEAFF. The CDR3 coding sequence is TGTGCCAGTGAGCCCACGACAGGGTCGGACACTGAAGCTTTCTTT.

The chain links TRBV18 to TRBJ2-2, with 7 positions matching TRBD1. V shed 4 bases, J shed 3 bases, and the junction held 8 bases outside the gene matches. This CDR3 contains 16 residues. Germline V CDR1 and CDR2: KGHSH, LQKENI. CDR3 nucleotides: TGTGCCAGCTCACATAGAGACAGGGCGCACACCGGGGAGCTGTTTTTT. Its protein product is CASSHRDRAHTGELFF.

V gene TRBV27 combines with J gene TRBJ1-1; TRBD1 matches at 9 bases. The CDR3 is 11 amino acids. The germline V gene has CDR1 MNHEY and CDR2 SMNVEV (reference sequence). The J segment lost 3 bases and the V segment lost 11 bases, leaving 1 base of the junction unmatched. CDR3 loop: CAGDRDTEAFF. The CDR3 bases are TGTGCCGGGGACAGGGACACTGAAGCTTTCTTT.

The chain is built from TRBV11-2 and TRBJ1-2, with a weak D call TRBD1 (6 bases). Germline values: CDR1 SGHAT, CDR2 FQNNGV. V lost 1 base and J lost 2, with 8 bases in between. The CDR3 loop spans 14 amino acids. CDR3 region: CASSLGGQNYGYTF. In DNA, the CDR3 is TGTGCCAGCAGCTTAGGTGGACAGAACTATGGCTACACCTTC.

The rearrangement joins TRBV10-3 to TRBJ2-2; TRBD2 agrees at 9 bases. V was pared by 8 bases and J by 7 bases, with 5 bases of the junction left unmatched. Germline V gene data show CDR1 as ENHRY and CDR2 as SYGVKD. This CDR3 is built from 13 residues. CDR3 sequence: CAIFVAGVGELFF. For the CDR3, the DNA is TGTGCCATCTTCGTAGCGGGAGTCGGGGAGCTGTTTTTT.

V usage is TRBV7-9 and J usage is TRBJ2-1; 9 bases agree with TRBD2. J was trimmed by 4 bases and V by 1 base; bases with no gene match: 2. The CDR3 has 15 amino acids. Germline lookup yields CDR1 SEHNR and CDR2 FQNEAQ (reference sequence). The DNA of the CDR3 is TGTGCCAGCAGCTTAGTGGCGGGAGGGTACAATGAGCAGTTCTTC. Protein product: CASSLVAGGYNEQFF. The full variable domain, rest sourced from reference TRBV7-9 and TRBJ2-1, is DTGVSQNPRHKITKRGQNVTFRCDPISEHNRLYWYRQTLGQGPEFLTYFQNEAQLEKSRLLSDRFSAERPKGSFSTLEIQRTEQGDSAMYLCASSLVAGGYNEQFFGPGTRLTVL.

The chain joins TRBV10-3 to TRBJ2-7, with TRBD1 matching over 7 bases. The CDR3 has 14 residues. Germline V gene lookup returns CDR1 ENHRY and CDR2 SYGVKD. V shed 9 bases and J 0 bases; nucleotides not matched to a gene: 8. The chain's CDR3 is CAMMSGDSSYEQYF. CDR3 nucleotide sequence: TGTGCCATGATGTCAGGGGACAGCTCCTACGAGCAGTACTTC.